This note documents a single T cell receptor beta chain sequence. Its antigen is still unknown. The data stem from a study of T cell responses to AZD1222 COVID-19 vaccine. Study results and caveats: Vaccine-associated CD4 TCRs spanned spike, dominant at 160-218 and 743-854.

The method was immunoSEQ multiplex PCR; TCRdb's version includes in-frame clones alone and lacks a portion of them. The table has approximately 140,000 clones, 90% seen once; the top ten hold 3.2%. The germline gives CDR1 SGHDN, CDR2 FVKESK. The CDR3 runs to 15 residues. Germline trimming cut 2 bases from V and 5 bases from J; bases unmatched to any gene: 4. This specimen consisted of peripheral blood, obtained 28 days after the second AZD1222 dose. The chain joins TRBV14 to TRBJ2-1; 9 bases are a match to TRBD1. This clonotype was sampled from an adult who received the AZD1222 COVID-19 vaccine. The CDR3 is CASSQWDRVDNEQFF. CDR3 coding DNA: TGTGCCAGCAGCCAATGGGACAGGGTGGACAATGAGCAGTTCTTC. The whole variable domain, remainder taken from reference TRBV14 and TRBJ2-1, is EAGVTQFPSHSVIEKGQTVTLRCDPISGHDNLYWYRRVMGKEIKFLLHFVKESKQDESGMPNNRFLAERTGGTYSTLKVQPAELEDSGVYFCASSQWDRVDNEQFFGPGTRLTVL.